The 17 T cell receptor beta chains listed next were all sequenced from one sample in a study of control samples from healthy donors and cancer patients. The protocol was immunoSEQ multiplex PCR, while the TCRdb copy is restricted to in-frame clones and leaves out a portion. The top ten hold approximately 1.5% of the sample, which has 200,000 to 250,000 clones, around 94% seen once. Sequenced material: blood. Receptors originate from a man in his fifties or sixties in good health.

This clone was seen just once. The chain recombines TRBV24-1 with TRBJ1-5, with D unresolved. This CDR3 is built from 16 residues. V lost 2 bases to trimming and J lost 0 bases, with 10 bases between them. Germline CDR1 reads KGHDR; CDR2 reads SFDVKD. CDR3 loop: CATSDSSFVSNQPQHF. The DNA for the CDR3 is TGTGCCACCAGTGATTCGTCGTTTGTTAGCAATCAGCCCCAGCATTTT.

The rearrangement uses TRBV4-2 and TRBJ2-3, with 8 bases lining up with TRBD1. This CDR3 is 16 amino acids long. The V gene end was trimmed by 1 base and the J gene end by 0 bases; junction bases not matched to a gene: 3. CDR1 is LGHNA and CDR2 is YNFKEQ in the germline V gene. CDR3 sequence: CASSQVYRGSTDTQYF. The CDR3 DNA reads TGTGCCAGCAGCCAAGTCTACAGGGGGAGCACAGATACGCAGTATTTT.

CDR3 residues: CASSQGNYGYTF. The DNA of the CDR3 is TGTGCCAGCAGCCAAGGAAACTATGGCTACACCTTC. This sequence joins TRBV3-1 (or the pseudogene TRBV3-2) and TRBJ1-2, with no clear D. The V end was cut by 1 base, the J end by 2 bases, with 2 bases between. The CDR3 extends over 12 amino acids. Germline V CDR1 and CDR2: LGHDT, YNNKEL (reference sequence).

This rearrangement joins TRBV6-2 or TRBV6-3 to TRBJ1-5, with a tentative D call TRBD1 (6 bases). In germline, CDR1 is MNHEY, CDR2 SVGEGT. Trimming cost V 5 bases and J 3 bases, with 14 bases left between them. CDR3 length: 15 amino acids. The CDR3 sequence is CASSRKQGFNQPQHF. The CDR3 DNA sequence: TGTGCCAGCAGTCGAAAACAGGGCTTCAATCAGCCCCAGCATTTT.

The chain is built from TRBV6-5 and TRBJ1-1; D is unclear. Trimming pared 8 bases from V and 1 base from J, leaving 8 bases between. Germline V lookup: CDR1 MNHEY, CDR2 SVGAGI. The CDR3 is 12 amino acids. Written as DNA, the CDR3 is TGTGCCAGCGGGTGGAGGAACACTGAAGCTTTCTTT. Translated, it gives CASGWRNTEAFF.

In DNA, the CDR3 is TGTGCCAGCAGGACAGCGAACACTGAAGCTTTCTTT. Translated, it gives CASRTANTEAFF. The V call is TRBV6-5, the J call TRBJ1-1; possibly TRBD1 for D (5 bases). This CDR3 is 12 amino acids long. Trimming cost V 6 bases and J 1 base, with 6 bases left between them. Germline CDR1 MNHEY, CDR2 SVGAGI.

This chain links TRBV6-6 with TRBJ1-5, with a possible D match to TRBD1 (6 bases). Trimming took 2 bases from V and 11 from J, leaving 16 bases between them. Germline CDR1 MNHNY, CDR2 SVGAGI (reference sequence). The CDR3 loop spans 14 amino acids. CDR3 residues: CASSYGQGKSAQHF. The CDR3, as DNA: TGTGCCAGCAGTTACGGCCAGGGGAAATCAGCCCAGCATTTT.

The chain joins TRBV4-1 to TRBJ1-5; unclear D gene. The germline gives CDR1 MGHRA, CDR2 YSYEKL. The CDR3 sequence is 14 residues long. Trimming removed 4 bases at V and 4 bases at J, with 11 bases between. The CDR3 loop reads CASSPTVSNQPQHF. For the CDR3, the DNA is TGCGCCAGCAGCCCCACGGTCTCGAATCAGCCCCAGCATTTT.

The chain employs TRBV19 and TRBJ1-4; unclear D gene. This CDR3 region has 13 residues. CDR1 LNHDA and CDR2 SQIVND come from the germline V gene (reference sequence). Trimming left V 5 bases short and J 5 bases short, with 9 bases between. CDR3 protein: CASSPRPNEKLFF. The CDR3 DNA sequence: TGTGCCAGTAGTCCTCGCCCGAATGAAAAACTGTTTTTT.

The genes are TRBV6-2 or TRBV6-3 and TRBJ1-1, with D possibly TRBD1 on 5 matching bases. CDR1 and CDR2 (germline): MNHEY, SVGEGT. V was clipped by 4 bases and J by 6 bases, with 18 bases between them. CDR3 length: 15 amino acids. This CDR3 reads CASSSGGAPGAEAFF. CDR3 in DNA: TGTGCCAGCAGTTCCGGAGGGGCTCCGGGCGCTGAAGCTTTCTTT.

The CDR3 sequence: CSVETPGPGTGELFF. CDR3 sequence (DNA): TGCAGCGTTGAAACCCCGGGACCCGGCACCGGGGAGCTGTTTTTT. This sequence joins TRBV29-1 and TRBJ2-2; either TRBD1 or TRBD2 may fit D (5 bases each). Trimming shortened V by 2 bases and J by 4 bases, and 14 bases separated the two germline ends. The CDR3 is 15 residues long. In germline, CDR1 is SQVTM, CDR2 ANQGSEA.

The CDR3 loop is CASSYYRGFYEQYF. CDR3 nucleotide sequence: TGTGCCAGCAGTTACTACAGGGGTTTCTACGAGCAGTACTTC. V usage is TRBV6-2 or TRBV6-3 and J usage is TRBJ2-7; 7 nucleotides line up with TRBD1. V lost 1 base to trimming and J lost 3 bases; unmatched junction nucleotides: 3. The germline V gene has CDR1 MNHEY and CDR2 SVGEGT. This CDR3 has 14 residues.

This rearrangement joins TRBV29-1 to TRBJ2-5; 7 nucleotides align to TRBD1. This CDR3 has 13 residues. V shed 4 bases and J 4 bases; nucleotides not matched to a gene: 6. The germline V gene has CDR1 SQVTM and CDR2 ANQGSEA. CDR3 region: CSVADYRGETQYF. DNA for the CDR3: TGCAGCGTTGCCGATTACAGGGGAGAGACCCAGTACTTC.

This clone was observed a single time. The chain recombines TRBV5-1 with TRBJ1-6; D unclear. The V end was cut by 4 bases, the J end by 6 bases, with 8 bases between. Looked up from germline, CDR1 is SGHRS and CDR2 is YFSETQ. This CDR3 is 13 amino acids long. The CDR3 loop is CASSPVGNSPLHF. The CDR3 coding sequence is TGCGCCAGCAGCCCGGTGGGTAATTCACCCCTCCACTTT.

This sequence joins TRBV28 and TRBJ1-2, with D perhaps matching TRBD1 (6 bases). CDR3 length: 13 amino acids. Per germline, CDR1 MDHEN and CDR2 SYDVKM. Between the trimmed V and J ends, which lost 6 bases and 4 bases, there was a span of 12 bases. CDR3 nucleotides: TGTGCCAGCAGCCGACAGGACCTCTATGGCTACACCTTC. Translating gives CASSRQDLYGYTF.

V and J are TRBV11-2 and TRBJ2-4; D is uncertain. The CDR3 has 13 amino acids. Trimming removed 5 bases at V and 6 bases at J, with 11 bases between. The germline V gene has CDR1 SGHAT and CDR2 FQNNGV. CDR3 in amino acids: CASSQPPRNIQYF. The CDR3, as DNA: TGTGCCAGCAGCCAACCCCCCCGAAACATTCAGTACTTC.

The rearrangement uses TRBV19 and TRBJ2-7, with 10 bases matching TRBD1. The CDR3 covers 15 residues. Germline V lookup: CDR1 LNHDA, CDR2 SQIVND (reference sequence). The V and J ends lost 6 bases and 2 bases, in that order; junction bases with no gene match: 7. The CDR3: CASSDRDRGAYEQYF. CDR3 DNA: TGTGCCAGTAGCGACCGGGACAGGGGTGCCTACGAGCAGTACTTC.